One and the same sample provided the 27 T cell receptor beta chains below, sequenced in a study of shared clonotypes between healthy human individuals. Using immunoSEQ multiplex PCR, the repertoire was profiled, and TCRdb retains in-frame clones only, with some absent. The sample consists of around 480,000 clones, about 75% of them appearing once. The sample consisted of PBMCs. The receptors shown here come from a woman aged 40 to 50 in good health. Some clones in this sample may be carry-over from other donors' samples.

This chain joins TRBV18 and TRBJ2-5; 8 nucleotides agree with TRBD1. CDR1 and CDR2 (germline): KGHSH, LQKENI. Trimming took 5 bases from V and 4 from J; bases not matched to a gene: 6. The length of the CDR3 is 14 residues. The DNA for the CDR3 is TGTGCCAGCTCAGAGGGACAGGTCGGAGAGACCCAGTACTTC. Protein product: CASSEGQVGETQYF.

This rearrangement joins TRBV6-6 to TRBJ1-5; a possible D gene is TRBD1 (6 bases). The CDR3 is made up of 15 amino acids. The germline V gene has CDR1 MNHNY and CDR2 SVGAGI (reference sequence). The V end was cut by 6 bases, the J end by 0 bases, with 12 bases between. CDR3 sequence (DNA): TGTGCCAGCAGAGGTAGGGGGAATAGCAATCAGCCCCAGCATTTT. Translation gives CASRGRGNSNQPQHF.

The chain carries TRBV5-4 and TRBJ1-1; perhaps TRBD1 as D (6 bases). The V and J ends lost 4 bases and 11 bases respectively, with 24 bases between them. Germline V gene data show CDR1 as SGHNT and CDR2 as YYREEE (reference sequence). The CDR3 runs 15 residues. CDR3 region: CASSPRIGQGFRAFF. CDR3 DNA sequence: TGTGCCAGCAGCCCACGGATCGGCCAGGGGTTCCGTGCTTTCTTT.

The V gene is TRBV21-1, the J gene TRBJ1-2. TRBV21-1 is a recognized pseudogene. The CDR3 contains 15 residues. CDR3 loop: CASSKGGRVRYGYTF. In DNA form, the CDR3 reads TGTGCCAGCAGCAAAGGGGGAAGGGTACGCTATGGCTACACCTTC.

The V call is TRBV30, the J call TRBJ1-2; D remains ambiguous. This CDR3 is 15 amino acids long. Germline values: CDR1 GTSNPN, CDR2 SVGIG (reference sequence). V was cut by 3 bases and J by 4 bases, with 18 bases left in between. CDR3 DNA: TGTGCCTGGAGAGCCAGGCCGGAGGGTCTCTATGGCTACACCTTC. Its protein is CAWRARPEGLYGYTF.

The rearrangement joins TRBV7-3 to TRBJ2-6; D ambiguous. Germline-derived CDR1 and CDR2 are SGHTA and FQGTGA. Trimming shortened V by 0 bases and J by 3 bases, and 9 bases separated the two germline ends. The CDR3 runs to 16 residues. The CDR3 reads CASSLTGSLGANVLTF. The CDR3 nucleotides read TGTGCCAGCAGCTTAACTGGGTCTCTTGGGGCCAACGTCCTGACTTTC.

The chain links TRBV28 to TRBJ2-2, with D uncertain. The V gene's germline CDR1 is MDHEN and CDR2 SYDVKM. The V end lost 1 base, the J end lost 2 bases, and 8 bases lay between the germline ends. This CDR3 has 15 amino acids. The CDR3 bases are TGTGCCAGCAGTTTATCCCCCAGAAACACCGGGGAGCTGTTTTTT. Its translation: CASSLSPRNTGELFF. The complete variable domain, with remaining parts taken from reference TRBV28 and TRBJ2-2, reads DVKVTQSSRYLVKRTGEKVFLECVQDMDHENMFWYRQDPGLGLRLIYFSYDVKMKEKGDIPEGYSVSREKKERFSLILESASTNQTSMYLCASSLSPRNTGELFFGEGSRLTVL.

The V and J genes are TRBV18 and TRBJ1-1, with D possibly TRBD1 on 5 matching bases. Germline V gene lookup returns CDR1 KGHSH and CDR2 LQKENI. V dropped 3 bases and J dropped 6 bases, with 14 bases sitting between them. This CDR3 has 14 residues. The CDR3 loop is CASSPDQGAAEAFF. The CDR3 nucleotides are TGTGCCAGCTCACCGGATCAGGGTGCCGCTGAAGCTTTCTTT.

The chain is built from TRBV7-2 and TRBJ1-5; 8 nucleotides agree with TRBD1. CDR1 SGHTA and CDR2 FQGNSA come from the germline V gene. J was trimmed by 2 bases and V by 1 base; bases with no gene match: 7. The CDR3 covers 17 residues. Here the CDR3 DNA reads TGTGCCAGCAGCTTAGTGGCGGGACAGGACGGCAATCAGCCCCAGCATTTT. It specifies CASSLVAGQDGNQPQHF.

This rearrangement joins TRBV18 to TRBJ2-5; D is possibly TRBD1 (6 bases). CDR1 KGHSH and CDR2 LQKENI come from the germline V gene. The CDR3 totals 14 residues. V lost 1 base to trimming and J lost 3 bases, with 9 bases between them. The CDR3 nucleotides are TGTGCCAGCTCACCACTTCGGACAGAAGAGACCCAGTACTTC. Protein sequence: CASSPLRTEETQYF. The whole variable domain, remainder taken from reference TRBV18 and TRBJ2-5, is NAGVMQNPRHLVRRRGQEARLRCSPMKGHSHVYWYRQLPEEGLKFMVYLQKENIIDESGMPKERFSAEFPKEGPSILRIQQVVRGDSAAYFCASSPLRTEETQYFGPGTRLLVL.

V usage is TRBV7-8 and J usage is TRBJ1-1, with a weak D call TRBD1 (6 bases). Trimming removed 4 bases from V and 1 base from J, with 19 bases in between. Germline CDR1 SGHVS, CDR2 FQNEAQ. The CDR3 length is 17 residues. CDR3 region: CASSSFLQGPTNTEAFF. CDR3 nucleotide sequence: TGTGCCAGCAGCTCATTCCTACAGGGCCCGACGAACACTGAAGCTTTCTTT.

The chain has TRBV6-1 and TRBJ1-5, with 9 nucleotides matching TRBD1. The V segment lost 4 bases and the J segment 0 bases; nucleotides outside the gene matches: 10. The CDR3 loop spans 18 amino acids. Per germline, CDR1 MNHNS and CDR2 SASEGT. CDR3 residues: CASSGDRDLGYSNQPQHF. In DNA form, the CDR3 reads TGTGCCAGCAGTGGGGACAGGGATTTGGGGTATAGCAATCAGCCCCAGCATTTT.

This clone was found many times. The chain has TRBV6-5 and TRBJ2-5, with D possibly TRBD1 on 6 matching bases. This CDR3 has 15 amino acids. Germline-derived CDR1 and CDR2 are MNHEY and SVGAGI. The V end lost 6 bases, the J end lost 4 bases, and 18 bases lay between the germline ends. The CDR3 is CASSTVQGLAETQYF. The CDR3 DNA reads TGTGCCAGCAGCACCGTACAGGGTTTGGCAGAGACCCAGTACTTC.

This clone was detected once. The chain uses TRBV27 and TRBJ2-7; tentative D call: TRBD2 (6 bases). Germline CDR1 MNHEY, CDR2 SMNVEV (reference sequence). V was clipped by 2 bases and J by 4 bases, with 12 bases between them. CDR3 length: 14 residues. CDR3 in amino acids: CASSLGGVRYEQYF. CDR3 DNA: TGTGCCAGCAGTTTAGGAGGGGTTAGGTACGAGCAGTACTTC.

This sequence joins TRBV6-4 and TRBJ2-1; 11 bases match TRBD2. Germline V gives CDR1 MRHNA, CDR2 SNTAGT. The length of the CDR3 is 15 residues. V lost 10 bases and J lost 0; bases outside the gene matches: 5. The CDR3 sequence is CATRLAGHSYNEQFF. The CDR3 DNA reads as TGTGCCACAAGACTAGCGGGGCACTCCTACAATGAGCAGTTCTTC.

The rearrangement joins TRBV5-8 to TRBJ2-5, with D tentatively TRBD2 (5 bases). The germline gives CDR1 SGHTS, CDR2 YDEGEE. V was clipped by 4 bases and J by 5 bases, with 21 bases between them. CDR3 size: 16 residues. CDR3 amino acids: CASSTGLEGLLETQYF. The CDR3 nucleotides are TGTGCCAGCAGCACCGGGCTAGAGGGATTACTGGAGACCCAGTACTTC.

With regard to this clone: The sample holds other DNA sequences that translate to the same CDR3. The chain is built from TRBV30 and TRBJ1-4; D is perhaps TRBD1 (6 bases). Between the trimmed V and J ends, which lost 3 bases and 8 bases, there was a span of 19 bases. This CDR3 comprises 15 residues. CDR1 is GTSNPN and CDR2 is SVGIG in the germline V gene (reference sequence). The CDR3 nucleotides are TGTGCCTGGAGAGTCCCGGGACACCCGGCGGAAAAACTGTTTTTT. It is translated as CAWRVPGHPAEKLFF.

The count of this clone is one. CDR3 in amino acids: CASSLGRDNEQFF. The CDR3 region has the DNA TGTGCCAGCAGCTTAGGAAGGGACAATGAGCAGTTCTTC. The chain is built from TRBV7-2 and TRBJ2-1; D not certain. The CDR3 sequence is 13 residues long. The V and J ends lost 1 base and 5 bases respectively, with 6 bases between them. Germline V gene data show CDR1 as SGHTA and CDR2 as FQGNSA.

V is TRBV11-2 and J is TRBJ1-1, with D uncertain. The CDR3 runs to 12 residues. Trimming removed 2 bases at V and 4 bases at J, with 5 bases between. Germline lookup yields CDR1 SGHAT and CDR2 FQNNGV. CDR3 sequence (DNA): TGTGCCAGCAGCTTATCCATCACTGAAGCTTTCTTT. Translation: CASSLSITEAFF.

This chain connects TRBV10-1 to TRBJ1-6; tentative D call: TRBD1 (5 bases). CDR1 and CDR2 (germline): WNHNN, SYGVQD (reference sequence). CDR3 length: 13 amino acids. V lost 3 bases and J 10 bases, leaving 10 bases between the germline ends. Here the CDR3 reads CASSDRVESPLHF. The CDR3 bases are TGCGCCAGCAGTGACAGGGTGGAATCACCCCTCCACTTT.

With regard to this clone: This sample includes further DNA sequences coding for the same CDR3. This chain uses TRBV7-7 with TRBJ2-5, with D hard to call. V lost 5 bases, J lost 4 bases, and 5 bases lay in between. The CDR3 runs to 11 residues. Germline CDR1 SSHAT, CDR2 FNYEAQ (reference sequence). In DNA, the CDR3 is TGTGCCAGCAGCCCGGGAGAGACCCAGTACTTC. Protein sequence: CASSPGETQYF.

The chain joins TRBV5-6 to TRBJ1-6; TRBD1 agrees at 7 bases. J gave up 7 bases and V 2 bases, and 0 bases lay outside the gene matches. The V gene's germline CDR1 is SGHDT and CDR2 YYEEEE. The CDR3 contains 13 residues. CDR3 nucleotides: TGTGCCAGCAGCTTACAGGGGAATTCACCCCTCCACTTT. The encoded protein is CASSLQGNSPLHF.

This chain joins TRBV5-1 and TRBJ1-5; D call uncertain. The V and J ends lost 3 bases and 6 bases respectively, with 10 bases between them. Germline values: CDR1 SGHRS, CDR2 YFSETQ. CDR3 length: 13 amino acids. This chain's CDR3 is CASSSTGGQPQHF. The DNA of the CDR3 is TGCGCCAGCAGCTCCACCGGCGGTCAGCCCCAGCATTTT.

This clone was counted a single time. This sequence joins TRBV4-2 and TRBJ2-2; 12 bases match TRBD2. Looked up from germline, CDR1 is LGHNA and CDR2 is YNFKEQ. This CDR3 contains 19 residues. Unmatched junction bases numbered 9, after V lost 0 bases and J lost 4 bases. The CDR3 DNA is TGTGCCAGCAGCCAAGATGAACTTCTAGCGGGAGGGCCCACCGGGGAGCTGTTTTTT. It is translated as CASSQDELLAGGPTGELFF.

The chain carries TRBV2 and TRBJ2-5, with 12 bases fitting TRBD2. This CDR3 spans 15 amino acids. V was pared by 8 bases and J by 0 bases, with 4 bases of the junction left unmatched. Per germline, CDR1 SNHLY and CDR2 FYNNEI. DNA for the CDR3: TGTGCCAGCGGGGGGACTAGCGGGTACCAAGAGACCCAGTACTTC. Protein sequence: CASGGTSGYQETQYF.

The chain couples TRBV28 to TRBJ1-2; D unresolved. The V gene lost 6 bases and the J gene lost 2 bases, with 16 bases spanning the gap. This CDR3 has 15 amino acids. In germline, CDR1 is MDHEN, CDR2 SYDVKM. CDR3 protein: CASRPSMGLNYGYTF. The CDR3 DNA reads TGTGCCAGCAGGCCTTCAATGGGCCTCAACTATGGCTACACCTTC.

This clone was detected ten times or more. This chain joins TRBV6-1 and TRBJ1-1; the match to TRBD1 covers 8 bases. The CDR3 covers 16 residues. Per the germline V gene, CDR1 is MNHNS and CDR2 is SASEGT. The ends lost 0 bases at V and 1 base at J; junction bases unmatched: 4. The CDR3 region has the DNA TGTGCCAGCAGTGAAGCCTTCAGGGGGCGGAACACTGAAGCTTTCTTT. Translation: CASSEAFRGRNTEAFF.